This TCR beta chain was observed in a study of CD8+ T cells in alopecia areata. In the study overall: Tofacitinib ran for 6 to 18 months before 6 months off drug. Scalp area affected, as a percentage, set the severity score of treated patients.

Treatment here: oral pan-JAK inhibitor, 5-10 mg twice daily. PBMCs yielded sorted CD4+ and CD8+ T cells. Extracted RNA was reverse transcribed into cDNA, the sequencing template. Assay used: immunoSEQ multiplex PCR; TCRdb lists only in-frame clones, some missing. The sample has 150,000 or so clones; around 86% are singletons. This CDR3 is built from 16 residues. Per the germline V gene, CDR1 is SQVTM and CDR2 is ANQGSEA. Unmatched junction bases numbered 10, after V lost 1 base and J lost 1 base. Sequences were derived from CD8+ T cells sorted from blood, sampled at week 4, from a patient treated with tofacitinib. This TCR was recovered from a human donor with alopecia areata. This chain joins TRBV29-1 and TRBJ2-7, with 7 bases aligning to TRBD1. CDR3 DNA: TGCAGCGTTGAAGGCCCAACCGGGACAGAATCCTACGAGCAGTACTTC. Protein product: CSVEGPTGTESYEQYF.